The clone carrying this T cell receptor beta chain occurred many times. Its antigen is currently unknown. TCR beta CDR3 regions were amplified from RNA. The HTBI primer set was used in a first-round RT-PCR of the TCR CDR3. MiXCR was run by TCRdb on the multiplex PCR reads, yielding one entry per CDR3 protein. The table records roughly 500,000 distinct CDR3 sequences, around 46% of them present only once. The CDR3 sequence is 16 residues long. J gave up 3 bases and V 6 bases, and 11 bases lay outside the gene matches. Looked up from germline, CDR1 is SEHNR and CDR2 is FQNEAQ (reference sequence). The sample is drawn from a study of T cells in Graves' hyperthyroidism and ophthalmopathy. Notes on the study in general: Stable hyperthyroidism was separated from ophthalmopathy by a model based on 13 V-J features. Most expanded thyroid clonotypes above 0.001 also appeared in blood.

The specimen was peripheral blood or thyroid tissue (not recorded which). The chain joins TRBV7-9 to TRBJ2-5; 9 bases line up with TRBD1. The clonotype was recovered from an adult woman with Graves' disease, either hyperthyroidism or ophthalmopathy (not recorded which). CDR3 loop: CASSITGGLGEETQYF. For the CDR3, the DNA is TGTGCCAGCAGTATAACAGGGGGCCTTGGGGAAGAGACCCAGTACTTC.